The 12 T cell receptor beta chains below were found in one sample sequenced in a study of T cells in Graves' hyperthyroidism and ophthalmopathy. RNA transcripts yielded amplified TCR beta CDR3 regions. Carried out on the TCR CDR3, a first-round RT-PCR used the HTBI primer set. TCRdb recomputed calls from the multiplex PCR reads with MiXCR, one row per CDR3 protein. The repertoire holds 300,000 to 400,000 distinct CDR3 sequences, with roughly 21% as singletons. Input material: blood. The receptors were sampled from a woman aged 50 to 60 with Graves' hyperthyroidism.

This clonotype was seen repeatedly, ten times or more. The V call is TRBV28, the J call TRBJ2-7; 10 positions match TRBD2. Germline loops: CDR1 MDHEN, CDR2 SYDVKM. The CDR3 contains 16 residues. Germline trimming cut 2 bases from V and 4 bases from J; bases unmatched to any gene: 8. The DNA for the CDR3 is TGTGCCAGCAGTTTACCTAGCGGGAGCTTTTTGTACGAGCAGTACTTC. It is translated as CASSLPSGSFLYEQYF.

This clonotype was recorded at least ten times. The chain combines TRBV11-2 with TRBJ2-5; D remains unclear. This CDR3 is built from 15 residues. Germline V gene lookup returns CDR1 SGHAT and CDR2 FQNNGV. The V end lost 4 bases, the J end lost 4 bases, and 16 bases lay between the germline ends. Here the CDR3 reads CASSSRLGEGETQYF. In DNA form, the CDR3 reads TGTGCCAGCAGCTCACGACTGGGTGAAGGAGAGACCCAGTACTTC.

This clonotype was seen repeatedly, ten times or more. V gene TRBV20-1 combines with J gene TRBJ1-1; a possible D gene is TRBD1 (5 bases). This CDR3 spans 14 amino acids. V gave up 3 bases and J gave up 7 bases, with 18 bases separating them. Looked up from germline, CDR1 is DFQATT and CDR2 is SNEGSKA (reference sequence). CDR3: CSASLGGGLGEAFF. The CDR3 DNA reads TGCAGTGCTAGTTTGGGGGGAGGGCTAGGTGAAGCTTTCTTT.

This clonotype has ten or more counts. The chain carries TRBV13 and TRBJ1-1; no clear D gene. Trimming took off 6 bases at V and 5 bases at J, with 10 bases between the two ends. The CDR3 totals 12 residues. Germline V gene lookup returns CDR1 PRHDT and CDR2 FYEKMQ (reference sequence). The CDR3 spells CASSRRETEAFF. The CDR3, as DNA: TGTGCCAGCAGTCGGAGGGAAACTGAAGCTTTCTTT.

This clonotype was observed at least ten times. The chain recombines TRBV3-1 with TRBJ1-1; D call uncertain. Trimming removed 1 base at V and 6 bases at J, with 12 bases between. Germline CDR1 and CDR2: LGHDT and YNNKEL (reference sequence). This CDR3 is built from 14 residues. CDR3 nucleotides: TGTGCCAGCAGCCAAGGTCAGGTTGGGGCTGAAGCTTTCTTT. Translation: CASSQGQVGAEAFF.

As concerns this clonotype: At one end, the junction sequence differs from germline, possibly due to a read error. The V and J genes are TRBV5-4 and TRBJ1-6; 9 nucleotides line up with TRBD1. CDR1 and CDR2 (germline): SGHNT, YYREEE (reference sequence). CDR3 length equals 14 residues. CDR3 loop: CAGSLKQGASPLHF. Written as DNA, the CDR3 is TGTGCCGGCAGCTTAAAACAGGGGGCCTCACCCCTCCACTTT.

This clonotype was observed at least ten times. This chain connects TRBV11-2 to TRBJ2-1, with TRBD2 matching over 11 bases. The germline V gene encodes CDR1 SGHAT and CDR2 FQNNGV. The CDR3 covers 14 residues. The CDR3: CAATQGLAASEQFF. CDR3 nucleotides: TGTGCAGCGACACAGGGACTAGCGGCTAGTGAGCAGTTCTTC.

The CDR3 bases are TGTGCCAGTACCAGGGGGCTATTGGGGGCCAACGTCCTGACTTTC. Amino acid sequence: CASTRGLLGANVLTF. The rearrangement uses TRBV19 and TRBJ2-6; TRBD1 matches 8 bases. CDR1 LNHDA and CDR2 SQIVND come from the germline V gene (reference sequence). This CDR3 has 15 amino acids. V was pared by 7 bases and J by 4 bases, with 6 bases of the junction left unmatched.

The table lists this clonotype with many counts. This chain links TRBV7-9 with TRBJ2-2; D is ambiguous. Looked up from germline, CDR1 is SEHNR and CDR2 is FQNEAQ (reference sequence). This CDR3 has 12 amino acids. Deletions cut 5 bases from V and 2 bases from J, with 3 bases between. CDR3 sequence: CASSTNTGELFF. CDR3 coding DNA: TGTGCCAGCAGCACCAACACCGGGGAGCTGTTTTTT. The whole variable domain, filled in from reference TRBV7-9 and TRBJ2-2, reads DTGVSQNPRHKITKRGQNVTFRCDPISEHNRLYWYRQTLGQGPEFLTYFQNEAQLEKSRLLSDRFSAERPKGSFSTLEIQRTEQGDSAMYLCASSTNTGELFFGEGSRLTVL.

This clonotype has at least ten counts. The rearrangement links TRBV5-1 to TRBJ2-3; 8 bases line up with TRBD2. The V and J ends lost 4 bases and 3 bases, in that order; junction bases with no gene match: 4. This CDR3 has 14 amino acids. Germline CDR1 and CDR2: SGHRS and YFSETQ. The CDR3 DNA is TGCGCCAGCAGCCCCGGGACTAGGACAGATACGCAGTATTTT. Protein product: CASSPGTRTDTQYF.

This clonotype was seen a few times. The CDR3 loop is CAIRQTGETGELFF. As DNA, the CDR3 is TGTGCCATCAGGCAAACAGGGGAAACCGGGGAGCTGTTTTTT. This chain connects TRBV10-3 to TRBJ2-2; 7 bases fit TRBD1. After removal of 6 bases from V and 5 bases from J, the junction contained 6 bases not matched to a gene. Germline values: CDR1 ENHRY, CDR2 SYGVKD. The CDR3 contains 14 residues.

This clonotype came up a few times. The rearrangement links TRBV10-1 to TRBJ2-7; D is perhaps TRBD1 (6 bases). The CDR3 is 14 residues long. The ends were cut back, 8 bases at V and 3 bases at J, with 17 bases in the middle. CDR1 is WNHNN, CDR2 SYGVQD, per germline (reference sequence). In DNA form, the CDR3 reads TGCGCCAGCGGGGAGACAGGCGGCCGCTACGAGCAGTACTTC. Protein: CASGETGGRYEQYF.